Below, 29 T cell receptor beta chains from the same sample are listed, as sequenced in a study of blood T cell repertoires in COVID-19. This table comes from immunoSEQ multiplex PCR, and its TCRdb copy is limited to in-frame clones, with some not included. The data show about 280,000 clones, with roughly 91% seen just once and roughly 10% held by the top ten. The sample consisted of peripheral blood. Source of these receptors: a woman in her twenties or thirties with COVID-19, enrolled during active disease.

This clone showed up just a few times. V usage is TRBV7-9 and J usage is TRBJ1-5, with D maybe TRBD1 (6 bases). In germline, CDR1 is SEHNR, CDR2 FQNEAQ (reference sequence). This CDR3 is built from 15 residues. Deletions cut 0 bases from V and 7 bases from J, with 13 bases between. The CDR3 loop reads CASSLAGGADQPQHF. Here the CDR3 DNA reads TGTGCCAGCAGCTTAGCAGGGGGGGCAGACCAGCCCCAGCATTTT.

V and J are TRBV27 and TRBJ2-6; D remains unclear. The CDR3 runs 14 residues. V was shortened by 10 bases and J by 0 bases, with 10 bases between the two germline ends. CDR1 MNHEY and CDR2 SMNVEV come from the germline V gene (reference sequence). The CDR3: CANCGHSGANVLTF. In DNA, the CDR3 is TGTGCCAACTGCGGTCACTCTGGGGCCAACGTCCTGACTTTC.

The J gene is TRBJ1-1, the V gene TRBV3-1 (or the pseudogene TRBV3-2), with 9 bases fitting TRBD1. The CDR3 is 14 amino acids. J lost 3 bases, V lost 4 bases, and 3 bases had no gene match. Germline values: CDR1 LGHDT, CDR2 YNNKEL (reference sequence). As DNA, the CDR3 is TGTGCCAGCAGCCCAGACAGGGGGTACACTGAAGCTTTCTTT. It translates to CASSPDRGYTEAFF.

This rearrangement joins TRBV21-1 to TRBJ2-1; the table names TRBD1, a call not compared with the DNA. TRBV21-1 is marked as a pseudogene. The CDR3 extends over 20 amino acids. The CDR3 nucleotides read TGTGCCAGCAGCAAATCATTAGGACAGGGATCCCCGCAAGGTTACAATGAGCAGTTCTTC. Its protein is CASSKSLGQGSPQGYNEQFF.

The chain combines TRBV24-1 with TRBJ2-2; D might be TRBD1 (6 bases). V was cut by 4 bases and J by 4 bases, with 12 bases left in between. This CDR3 contains 15 residues. The germline V gene has CDR1 KGHDR and CDR2 SFDVKD. The CDR3, as DNA: TGTGCCACCAGTGACCCGCGGACAGCCACCGGGGAGCTGTTTTTT. Residues: CATSDPRTATGELFF.

The chain employs TRBV7-9 and TRBJ1-2; D is perhaps TRBD1 (5 bases). Between the trimmed V and J ends, which lost 1 base and 4 bases, there was a span of 13 bases. This CDR3 spans 15 amino acids. Germline CDR1 is SEHNR and CDR2 is FQNEAQ (reference sequence). The CDR3 DNA sequence: TGTGCCAGCAGCTTAGTAGCAGGGTCCTTCTATGGCTACACCTTC. Protein sequence: CASSLVAGSFYGYTF.

V usage is TRBV24-1 and J usage is TRBJ2-1; 12 nucleotides agree with TRBD2. In germline, CDR1 is KGHDR, CDR2 SFDVKD. V shed 2 bases, J shed 9 bases, and the junction held 13 bases outside the gene matches. The CDR3 length is 18 residues. This CDR3 is CATSDSRGLAGGMGEQFF. Here the CDR3 DNA reads TGTGCCACCAGTGATTCACGAGGCCTAGCGGGGGGGATGGGTGAGCAGTTCTTC.

V is TRBV27 and J is TRBJ1-1, with D possibly TRBD1 on 5 matching bases. Germline-derived CDR1 and CDR2 are MNHEY and SMNVEV (reference sequence). The V end lost 5 bases, the J end lost 1 base, and 11 bases lay between the germline ends. The CDR3 length is 14 residues. CDR3 in amino acids: CASSGWGANTEAFF. CDR3 bases: TGTGCCAGCAGTGGATGGGGCGCGAACACTGAAGCTTTCTTT.

This clone occurred once. This chain uses TRBV6-5 with TRBJ2-7, with a possible D match to TRBD2 (6 bases). Germline loops: CDR1 MNHEY, CDR2 SVGAGI. Between the trimmed V and J ends, which lost 0 bases and 2 bases, there was a span of 14 bases. The length of the CDR3 is 16 residues. The CDR3 loop is CASSYSAGNRPYEQYF. In DNA form, the CDR3 reads TGTGCCAGCAGTTACTCAGCGGGTAACCGGCCCTACGAGCAGTACTTC.

The chain joins TRBV7-8 to TRBJ1-4; 7 positions match TRBD1. CDR1 and CDR2 (germline): SGHVS, FQNEAQ. CDR3 size: 14 residues. V was pared by 5 bases and J by 7 bases, with 7 bases of the junction left unmatched. CDR3 amino acids: CASSPRQGGEKLFF. The CDR3 DNA reads TGTGCCAGCAGCCCCCGACAGGGTGGTGAAAAACTGTTTTTT.

The chain joins TRBV6-5 to TRBJ1-3; 9 nucleotides match TRBD1. CDR1 is MNHEY, CDR2 SVGAGI, per germline. The CDR3 covers 14 residues. Trimming at V came to 6 bases and at J to 2 bases, leaving 2 bases not matched to a gene. CDR3 residues: CASRGQGAGNTIYF. DNA of the CDR3: TGTGCCAGCAGGGGACAGGGAGCTGGAAACACCATATATTTT.

This chain uses TRBV5-1 with TRBJ1-6, with 7 nucleotides matching TRBD1. The ends lost 7 bases at V and 0 bases at J; junction bases unmatched: 7. The CDR3 length is 16 residues. Germline V CDR1 and CDR2: SGHRS, YFSETQ. CDR3 coding DNA: TGCGCCAGCGGTTCCGGGACAGCCTCCTATAATTCACCCCTCCACTTT. As protein: CASGSGTASYNSPLHF.

The chain links TRBV5-5 to TRBJ1-4, with 8 bases matching TRBD1. There are 15 residues in the CDR3. V dropped 2 bases and J dropped 5; count of bases not matched to a gene: 5. The V gene's germline CDR1 is SGHKS and CDR2 YYEKEE (reference sequence). The CDR3 loop is CASSFWDRPNEKLFF. In nucleotides, the CDR3 is TGTGCCAGCAGCTTTTGGGACAGGCCGAATGAAAAACTGTTTTTT.

J is TRBJ1-6 and V is TRBV6-5; the D gene is possibly TRBD1 (5 bases). The V gene's germline CDR1 is MNHEY and CDR2 SVGAGI. This CDR3 spans 15 amino acids. The V end lost 0 bases, the J end lost 9 bases, and 12 bases lay between the germline ends. The CDR3 spells CASSYSGTTSSPLHF. The CDR3 DNA reads TGTGCCAGCAGTTACTCTGGGACTACTAGTTCACCCCTCCACTTT.

This clone was detected only a few times. This chain links TRBV18 with TRBJ1-5, with 11 nucleotides matching TRBD1. The germline gives CDR1 KGHSH, CDR2 LQKENI. The CDR3 runs 15 residues. J was trimmed by 6 bases and V by 6 bases; bases with no gene match: 7. This CDR3 is CASSYGQGASQPQHF. The CDR3 DNA reads TGTGCCAGCTCGTACGGACAGGGGGCTTCTCAGCCCCAGCATTTT.

The chain couples TRBV29-1 to TRBJ1-1, with a tentative D call TRBD1 (5 bases). The CDR3 is 14 amino acids. The germline gives CDR1 SQVTM, CDR2 ANQGSEA. V was pared by 6 bases and J by 3 bases, with 17 bases between. The CDR3 is CSVAGGSGDTEAFF. CDR3 nucleotides: TGCAGCGTCGCCGGGGGTAGTGGGGACACTGAAGCTTTCTTT.

The genes are TRBV3-1 (or the pseudogene TRBV3-2) and TRBJ2-1; D might be TRBD1 (5 bases). The CDR3 contains 14 residues. V was shortened by 5 bases and J by 5 bases, with 13 bases between the two germline ends. Per germline, CDR1 LGHDT and CDR2 YNNKEL (reference sequence). CDR3 DNA sequence: TGTGCCAGCAGCAGAAGGGGTGCCAACAATGAGCAGTTCTTC. Translated, it gives CASSRRGANNEQFF.

The V gene is TRBV7-9, the J gene TRBJ2-2; D is perhaps TRBD2 (5 bases). The CDR3 extends over 14 amino acids. The germline gives CDR1 SEHNR, CDR2 FQNEAQ (reference sequence). The V and J ends lost 7 bases and 8 bases respectively, with 17 bases between them. CDR3 region: CASTTREKAGELFF. CDR3 DNA sequence: TGTGCCAGCACCACCCGGGAAAAGGCTGGGGAGCTGTTTTTT.

V gene TRBV23-1 combines with J gene TRBJ2-1; 9 bases are a match to TRBD1. TRBV23-1 is an ORF for which the function is uncertain. The CDR3 contains 15 residues. V lost 3 bases to trimming and J lost 5 bases; unmatched junction nucleotides: 5. The CDR3 is CASSHRDREHNEQFF. DNA for the CDR3: TGCGCCAGCAGTCACCGGGACAGGGAACACAATGAGCAGTTCTTC.

This chain links TRBV18 with TRBJ1-1, with 8 bases fitting TRBD1. CDR3 length equals 15 residues. After removal of 3 bases from V and 0 bases from J, the junction contained 3 bases not matched to a gene. The germline V gene encodes CDR1 KGHSH and CDR2 LQKENI. The CDR3 sequence: CASSPGTGLNTEAFF. The CDR3 nucleotides are TGTGCCAGCTCACCCGGGACAGGACTGAACACTGAAGCTTTCTTT.

The rearrangement uses TRBV10-1 and TRBJ1-3; the D gene is possibly TRBD1 (6 bases). Germline V gives CDR1 WNHNN, CDR2 SYGVQD (reference sequence). V dropped 10 bases and J dropped 4 bases, with 17 bases sitting between them. The CDR3 totals 14 residues. The CDR3 sequence: CATRDKRGGNTIYF. In nucleotides, the CDR3 is TGCGCCACCCGGGACAAAAGGGGGGGAAACACCATATATTTT.

The gene calls are TRBV5-6 and TRBJ2-3; D is perhaps TRBD1 (6 bases). CDR1 SGHDT and CDR2 YYEEEE come from the germline V gene. Trimming took 4 bases from V and 4 from J, leaving 13 bases between them. This CDR3 has 14 residues. The CDR3 spells CASSLSGAADTQYF. CDR3 bases: TGTGCCAGCAGCCTATCAGGGGCTGCAGATACGCAGTATTTT.

This clone has more than one count but fewer than ten. V and J are TRBV11-3 and TRBJ2-1, with D possibly being TRBD1 (5 bases). Trimming cost V 5 bases and J 9 bases, with 14 bases left between them. The germline V gene has CDR1 SGHNT and CDR2 YENEEA. CDR3 size: 13 residues. CDR3 nucleotides: TGTGCCAGCAGCCCCGACAGTCTGGGTGAGCAGTTCTTC. Its translation is CASSPDSLGEQFF.

In this sample, this clone turned up once. The chain is built from TRBV19 and TRBJ2-3; D is perhaps TRBD2 (7 bases). V gave up 10 bases and J gave up 0 bases, with 14 bases separating them. This CDR3 is 14 amino acids long. The germline gives CDR1 LNHDA, CDR2 SQIVND (reference sequence). DNA of the CDR3: TGTGCCACCAACGGGGGGCATAGCACAGATACGCAGTATTTT. Its protein is CATNGGHSTDTQYF. Filled out from reference TRBV19 and TRBJ2-3, the complete variable domain reads DGGITQSPKYLFRKEGQNVTLSCEQNLNHDAMYWYRQDPGQGLRLIYYSQIVNDFQKGDIAEGYSVSREKKESFPLTVTSAQKNPTAFYLCATNGGHSTDTQYFGPGTRLTVL.

The sample holds one count of this clone. V usage is TRBV18 and J usage is TRBJ1-1; weak D call: TRBD1 (6 bases). Trimming removed 6 bases from V and 0 bases from J, with 14 bases in between. The germline gives CDR1 KGHSH, CDR2 LQKENI. The CDR3 is 15 residues long. The CDR3 DNA reads TGTGCCAGCTCTCCGGACAGAAGTATGAACACTGAAGCTTTCTTT. Protein: CASSPDRSMNTEAFF.

This clone appeared a few times. The chain is built from TRBV6-5 and TRBJ1-5; 10 bases match TRBD1. Germline values: CDR1 MNHEY, CDR2 SVGAGI. This CDR3 comprises 14 residues. Trimming at V came to 11 bases and at J to 4 bases, leaving 8 bases not matched to a gene. The CDR3: CAVDDRGRNQPQHF. DNA for the CDR3: TGTGCCGTTGATGACAGGGGGCGAAATCAGCCCCAGCATTTT.

This chain links TRBV7-8 with TRBJ2-2; 7 bases align to TRBD1. The CDR3 is 16 amino acids. Germline assignment: CDR1 SGHVS and CDR2 FQNEAQ. Trimming removed 1 base from V and 2 bases from J; junction bases left unmatched: 4. The CDR3 loop is CASSLDRQGNTGELFF. The DNA of the CDR3 is TGTGCCAGCAGCTTAGACCGACAGGGCAACACCGGGGAGCTGTTTTTT.

The count of this clone is one. This chain uses TRBV6-6 with TRBJ2-7; D remains unclear. This CDR3 has 12 residues. Germline loops: CDR1 MNHNY, CDR2 SVGAGI (reference sequence). V gave up 0 bases and J gave up 4 bases, with 4 bases separating them. The DNA for the CDR3 is TGTGCCAGCAGTTACTCCCAGTACGAGCAGTACTTC. This translates into CASSYSQYEQYF.

This rearrangement joins TRBV5-1 to TRBJ1-1; TRBD1 matches 9 bases. The V and J ends lost 0 bases and 4 bases, in that order; junction bases with no gene match: 4. This CDR3 contains 15 residues. Germline CDR1 reads SGHRS; CDR2 reads YFSETQ. The CDR3 DNA reads as TGCGCCAGCAGCTTGGCCAGGGACAGGGCCACTGAAGCTTTCTTT. This codes for CASSLARDRATEAFF.